What follows describes a single T cell receptor beta chain. The antigen it binds to is not known. No much larger clone exists at a distance of one base, and base qualities are not known. Genomic DNA was extracted from sorted cells for sequencing of the TCRbeta CDR3 region. The immunoSEQ Assay was used to sequence the TCRbeta CDR3 regions. TCRdb stores this immuneACCESS table with in-frame sequences only. Part of the clones is absent; in the studies checked, under half of the shortfall reflects unresolved V genes, and no reason is known for the rest. This sample has 70,000 to 95,000 clones in its table, and around nine tenths of those were observed once. Less than 0.85% of the sample lies in the top ten. A distance of 8 bases separates the germline ends of V and J, which lose 0 bases and 7 bases respectively. The CDR3 holds 13 amino acids from the cysteine to the phenylalanine. The sequence is cut down to CDR3 DNA, 39 bases in frame from base 1. CDR1 SGHVS and CDR2 FQNEAQ are derived from the germline V gene.

These data belong to a study of OX40 agonist ivuxolimab in advanced cancers. About the full investigation: Ivuxolimab, which targeted the costimulatory receptor OX40 (CD134), was an agonistic, fully human IgG2 monoclonal antibody. The point of sequencing TCRbeta in the periphery was to test whether ivuxolimab changed TCR sequence diversity and drove clonal T-cell expansion. Intravenous ivuxolimab was administered to patients every 2 weeks at six dose levels: 0.01, 0.1, 0.3, 1.5, 3 and 10 mg/kg. Partial responses occurred in three dose-escalation patients, of whom one had hepatocellular carcinoma and two had cutaneous melanoma. The paper reports the monotherapy dose-escalation portion (N of about 50 patients) of the phase I ivuxolimab trial. Of the roughly 54 dose-escalation patients, hepatocellular carcinoma was present in approximately 20, melanoma in some 15, renal cell carcinoma in 9 and head and neck cancer in 9. In the dose-escalation cohort, 70% to 85% of patients were male, and the mean age was roughly 60 years, with a range of 23 to 79. Prior anti-PD-1, anti-PD-L1 or anti-CTLA-4 therapy was permitted, and checkpoint inhibitors had been received by more than 35% of dose-escalation patients. What the work shows at the level of the full study, not this receptor alone: Clonal expansion of both CD4+ and CD8+ blood T cells was observed from baseline to week 6 at doses 0.1 to 3.0 mg/kg. After ivuxolimab, CD8+ T cells had more expanded clones than CD4+ T cells on average. In partial responders in the 0.1-3.0 mg/kg groups, normalized peripheral clonal expansion was found to be among the lowest, especially among CD8+ T cells. Low levels of normalized T-cell clonal expansion were also shown by some nonresponding patients. Which antigens the clonally expanded peripheral T cells were specific for was not determined.

Patients with a history of autoimmune disease or receiving systemic immunosuppression were excluded from the trial. Peripheral blood for TCR sequencing was collected from all dose cohorts at baseline, on cycle 4 day 1, and on cycle 7 day 1. The samples were drawn from a first-in-human, open-label, multicenter phase I dose-escalation trial of ivuxolimab. The trial enrolled adults with locally advanced or metastatic head and neck squamous cell, hepatocellular, melanoma or renal cell carcinoma. CD4+ and CD8+ T cells were sorted separately from peripheral blood before TCR sequencing. The rearrangement combines TRBV7-8 with TRBJ2-3; the D gene assignment is ambiguous. The receptor comes from an adult with an advanced solid tumor such as melanoma, head and neck, liver or kidney cancer. The source was CD4+ or CD8+ T cells sorted from blood, collected in a trial of the OX40 agonist ivuxolimab. CDR3 region: CASSLASANTQYF. The DNA sequence is TGTGCCAGCAGCTTAGCTTCGGCTAATACGCAGTATTTT.